Included here is one T cell receptor beta chain sequence, with context. What this receptor recognizes is not known. The input lacks base qualities; no much larger clone sits a single base away. Whole blood was collected in K2EDTA tubes by collaborating institutions according to the institutions' own protocols. For TCRbeta analysis, collaborator samples were shipped as frozen whole blood, as isolated PBMCs, or as DNA extracted from either sample type. From its cysteine to its phenylalanine, the CDR3 spans 16 amino acids. Kept here is only the CDR3 DNA, which spans 48 bases and is read in frame from base 1. Per the germline V gene, MDHEN is the CDR1 and SYDVKM is the CDR2. The junction shows trimming of 6 bases on V and 0 bases on J, and the gene matches do not reach 5 bases of it. This record belongs to a study of blood T cell repertoires in COVID-19 (dated by TCRdb to 2018 to 2020). A note on the overall study: Collaborator samples came from the United States, Italy and Spain and covered acute and convalescent phases of COVID-19. A freely available public database, intended as a resource for researchers studying the immune response to SARS-CoV-2, is where the repertoires were released. The material from the prospective study consisted of cDNA or gDNA derived from T cells, B-cell-depleted T cells, or PBMCs. Subjects who had been exposed to COVID-19, were actively infected with it, or had recovered from it provided the deeply sampled blood TCRbeta repertoires that made up the dataset. Where HLA class I and class II types were available, the types were taken from metadata supplied by the sample provider, not from assay-based typing. Nearly every sample came with metadata listing a de-identified subject ID, COVID-19 status, age in years and sex. Samples were obtained from the ongoing ImmuneRACE study (first 160 participants) and from over 1,000 subjects provided by 6 global collaborators. General findings and caveats noted by the study authors: Clinical and demographic metadata were provided uncurated, with the amount varying by source and participant.

TCRbeta CDR3 regions were amplified from genomic DNA using the immunoSEQ Assay, a bias-controlled multiplex PCR. In the authors' own workflow: The number of nucleated cells in each sample was estimated from the amplification of reference gene primers within the assay. To quantify the absolute abundance of each unique TCRbeta CDR3 rearrangement, sequence reads were collapsed and filtered. Productive Simpson clonality was computed per sample as the square root of Simpson's diversity index over productive rearrangements. TCRdb holds this immuneACCESS table with in-frame rearrangements only. Some clones are missing; in checked studies, unresolved V genes explain under half, and the rest has no known cause. From that table come the V and J calls and clone size; the DNA was used to work out D and trimming. The sample profile shows about 160,000 clones; roughly 80% of them were found once. The leading ten clones occupy about 15% of the sample.

The origin of this receptor is a woman over 75 with acute or convalescent COVID-19. The V gene is TRBV28 and the J gene is TRBJ2-6; TRBD1 aligns with 7 central bases. Sequencing was carried out using peripheral blood. The DNA is as follows: TGTGCCAGCAGGCCGGGACAGAGCTCTGGGGCCAACGTCCTGACTTTC. This sequence encodes CASRPGQSSGANVLTF.